A selection of T cell receptor beta chains follows, all from one sample in a study of cytomegalovirus exposure and HLA in healthy donors. Profiling relied on immunoSEQ multiplex PCR, and the TCRdb table lists in-frame clones only, not all of them. The sample carries 180,000 or so clones, roughly 80% recorded once. Material for sequencing was PBMCs. Receptors originate from a woman between 50 and 59 years old in good health and CMV-seropositive. Each CDR3 is given with its conserved first and last residue. The order of the fields is V gene, clone size, D gene, J gene, CDR3 DNA, CDR3 protein. D genes are given only for firm matches. Not all rows give a size; the values are once, few, many and, for expanded clones, a class.

v_gene: TRBV5-1; abundance: NA; d_gene: NA; j_gene: TRBJ2-7; CDR3nt: TGCGCCAGCAGCCCTACGGTGGGCTATACTTACGAGCAGTACTTC; CDR3aa: CASSPTVGYTYEQYF
v_gene: TRBV5-1; abundance: NA; d_gene: TRBD1; j_gene: TRBJ2-7; CDR3nt: TGCGCCAGCAGACCCGGGACAGAACTTACGAGTTATTACTTC; CDR3aa: CASRPGTELTSYYF
v_gene: TRBV10-2; abundance: NA; d_gene: TRBD2; j_gene: TRBJ2-5; CDR3nt: TGCGCCAGCAGTCTCGGACTAGCGGGGGCCGAAGGGGAGACCCAGTACTTC; CDR3aa: CASSLGLAGAEGETQYF
v_gene: TRBV6-5; abundance: NA; d_gene: NA; j_gene: TRBJ1-1; CDR3nt: TGTGCCAGCAGTTACTCTTCAGTTGACACTGAAGCTTTCTTT; CDR3aa: CASSYSSVDTEAFF
v_gene: TRBV5-8; abundance: NA; d_gene: NA; j_gene: TRBJ1-1; CDR3nt: TGTGCCAGCAGCTTTTGGGCCTCGGACAGTTTGAACACTGAAGCTTTCTTT; CDR3aa: CASSFWASDSLNTEAFF
v_gene: TRBV18; abundance: NA; d_gene: NA; j_gene: TRBJ2-1; CDR3nt: TGTGCCAGCCCTCCCGGGGCGGGGCCACCCAGTGAGCAGTTCTTC; CDR3aa: CASPPGAGPPSEQFF
v_gene: TRBV5-1; abundance: NA; d_gene: NA; j_gene: TRBJ2-2; CDR3nt: TGCGCCAGCAGCTTGAGCGGTTCGAACACCGGGGAGCTGTTTTTT; CDR3aa: CASSLSGSNTGELFF
v_gene: TRBV5-1; abundance: NA; d_gene: TRBD2; j_gene: TRBJ2-1; CDR3nt: TGCGCCAGCAGCTTGCCCAAACTAGCGGGAGGGGAGGGATACAATGAGCAGTTCTTC; CDR3aa: CASSLPKLAGGEGYNEQFF
v_gene: TRBV7-2; abundance: NA; d_gene: TRBD2; j_gene: TRBJ2-2; CDR3nt: TGTGCCAGCAGCTTAGGGTCGGGGACTAGCTTAGGGGAGCTGTTTTTT; CDR3aa: CASSLGSGTSLGELFF
v_gene: TRBV29-1; abundance: NA; d_gene: NA; j_gene: TRBJ1-2; CDR3nt: TGCAGCGCCGCGACAGCGGGGGGCTACACCTTC; CDR3aa: CSAATAGGYTF
v_gene: TRBV9; abundance: NA; d_gene: TRBD2; j_gene: TRBJ2-3; CDR3nt: TGTGCCAGCAGCCCTCGAGCGGGAGCCACAGATACGCAGTATTTT; CDR3aa: CASSPRAGATDTQYF
v_gene: TRBV5-6; abundance: NA; d_gene: TRBD1; j_gene: TRBJ2-1; CDR3nt: TGTGCCAGCGGATACAGGGGGCCCTACAATGAGCAGTTCTTC; CDR3aa: CASGYRGPYNEQFF
v_gene: TRBV9; abundance: NA; d_gene: TRBD2; j_gene: TRBJ2-7; CDR3nt: TGTGCCAGCAGTCCGACTAGCGGACTCTACGAGCAGTACTTC; CDR3aa: CASSPTSGLYEQYF
v_gene: TRBV10-3; abundance: NA; d_gene: TRBD1; j_gene: TRBJ2-7; CDR3nt: TGTGCCATCAGTGACCGGGGGCAGGGGGCGAGCGAGCAGTACTTC; CDR3aa: CAISDRGQGASEQYF
v_gene: TRBV2; abundance: NA; d_gene: TRBD2; j_gene: TRBJ2-2; CDR3nt: TGTGCCAGCAGTGGGACCAGCGGGGGTACCGGGGAGCTGTTTTTT; CDR3aa: CASSGTSGGTGELFF
v_gene: TRBV4-3; abundance: NA; d_gene: NA; j_gene: TRBJ2-3; CDR3nt: TGCGCCAGCAGCCAAGGTCTACTTAGCACAGATACGCAGTATTTT; CDR3aa: CASSQGLLSTDTQYF
v_gene: TRBV9; abundance: NA; d_gene: NA; j_gene: TRBJ2-7; CDR3nt: TGTGCCAGCAGCGCCCGGTCGGGCGGGGCGTACGAGCAGTACTTC; CDR3aa: CASSARSGGAYEQYF
v_gene: TRBV5-1; abundance: NA; d_gene: NA; j_gene: TRBJ2-1; CDR3nt: TGCGCCAGCAGCTTTGGCAGCTACAATGAGCAGTTCTTC; CDR3aa: CASSFGSYNEQFF
v_gene: TRBV4-2; abundance: NA; d_gene: NA; j_gene: TRBJ2-3; CDR3nt: TGTGCCAGCAGCCTCTACACAGATACGCAGTATTTT; CDR3aa: CASSLYTDTQYF
v_gene: TRBV30; abundance: NA; d_gene: NA; j_gene: TRBJ1-5; CDR3nt: TGTGCCTGGAGTTCAGCGAAGGGACAAGGGGCTTCGGCCCAGCATTTT; CDR3aa: CAWSSAKGQGASAQHF
v_gene: TRBV7-9; abundance: NA; d_gene: NA; j_gene: TRBJ2-1; CDR3nt: TGTGCCAGCAGCTTAATTGTGCTAGCACCCTACAATGAGCAGTTCTTC; CDR3aa: CASSLIVLAPYNEQFF
v_gene: TRBV5-1; abundance: NA; d_gene: NA; j_gene: TRBJ2-3; CDR3nt: TGCGCCAGCAGCTGGAAGGGGCGCCCGGATACGCAGTATTTT; CDR3aa: CASSWKGRPDTQYF
v_gene: TRBV11-2; abundance: NA; d_gene: NA; j_gene: TRBJ2-2; CDR3nt: TGTGCCAGCAGCAAACCGGGGTCAACCACCGGGGAGCTGTTTTTT; CDR3aa: CASSKPGSTTGELFF
v_gene: TRBV12-2; abundance: NA; d_gene: NA; j_gene: TRBJ1-1; CDR3nt: TGTGCAAGTCGCCACCCGGGACAGTGGAACTCTGAAGCTTTCTTT; CDR3aa: CASRHPGQWNSEAFF
v_gene: TRBV28; abundance: once; d_gene: TRBD2; j_gene: TRBJ2-3; CDR3nt: TGTGCCAGCAGCCGCGGGGGGGCGTCCGCAGATACGCAGTATTTT; CDR3aa: CASSRGGASADTQYF
v_gene: TRBV5-5; abundance: NA; d_gene: NA; j_gene: TRBJ1-1; CDR3nt: TGTGCCAGCAATCCGACAGGTTCCTTAGAAGCTTTCTTT; CDR3aa: CASNPTGSLEAFF
v_gene: TRBV18; abundance: NA; d_gene: TRBD2; j_gene: TRBJ2-7; CDR3nt: TGTGCCAGCTCACCCAGCCTAGCGGGGAAAGCCTACGAGCAGTACTTC; CDR3aa: CASSPSLAGKAYEQYF
v_gene: TRBV19; abundance: NA; d_gene: TRBD1; j_gene: TRBJ1-6; CDR3nt: TGTGCCAGTAGTGATGACAGGGGAGGATATTCACCCCTCCACTTT; CDR3aa: CASSDDRGGYSPLHF
v_gene: TRBV19; abundance: NA; d_gene: NA; j_gene: TRBJ2-7; CDR3nt: TGTGCCAGTAGTATATCCGGGTCCTACGAGCAGTACTTC; CDR3aa: CASSISGSYEQYF
v_gene: TRBV13; abundance: NA; d_gene: NA; j_gene: TRBJ2-2; CDR3nt: TGTGCCAGCAGTTACGGCGGGGACAGTTCGAACACCGGGGAGCTGTTTTTT; CDR3aa: CASSYGGDSSNTGELFF
v_gene: TRBV27; abundance: few; d_gene: NA; j_gene: TRBJ2-1; CDR3nt: TGTGCCAGCAGTTTCCAATTGGCGCCCAAGGGGGATGAGCAGTTCTTC; CDR3aa: CASSFQLAPKGDEQFF
v_gene: TRBV28; abundance: NA; d_gene: NA; j_gene: TRBJ1-1; CDR3nt: TGTGCCAGCAATCGGGGTCTGAACACTGAAGCTTTCTTT; CDR3aa: CASNRGLNTEAFF
v_gene: TRBV5-1; abundance: NA; d_gene: TRBD1; j_gene: TRBJ1-6; CDR3nt: TGCGCCAGCAGCCCAGGGACAGCGTTGAATTCACCCCTCCACTTT; CDR3aa: CASSPGTALNSPLHF
v_gene: TRBV2; abundance: NA; d_gene: TRBD2; j_gene: TRBJ2-2; CDR3nt: TGTGCCAGCAGGAGACTAGCGGGAGGCACCGGGGAGCTGTTTTTT; CDR3aa: CASRRLAGGTGELFF